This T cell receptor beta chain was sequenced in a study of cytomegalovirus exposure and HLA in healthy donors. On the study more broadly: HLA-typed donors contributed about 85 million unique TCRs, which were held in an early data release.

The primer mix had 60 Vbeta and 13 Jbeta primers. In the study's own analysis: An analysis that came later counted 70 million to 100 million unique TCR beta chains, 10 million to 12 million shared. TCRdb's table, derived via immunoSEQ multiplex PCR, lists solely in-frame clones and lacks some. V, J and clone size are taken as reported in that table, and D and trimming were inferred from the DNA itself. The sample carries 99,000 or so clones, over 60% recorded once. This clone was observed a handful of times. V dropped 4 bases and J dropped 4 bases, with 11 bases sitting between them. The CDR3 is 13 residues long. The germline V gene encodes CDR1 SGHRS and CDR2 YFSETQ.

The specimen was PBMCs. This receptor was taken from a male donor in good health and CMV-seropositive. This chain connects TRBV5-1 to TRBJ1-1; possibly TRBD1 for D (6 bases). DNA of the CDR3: TGCGCCAGCAGCCCGGACAGTCTCACTGAAGCTTTCTTT. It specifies CASSPDSLTEAFF.